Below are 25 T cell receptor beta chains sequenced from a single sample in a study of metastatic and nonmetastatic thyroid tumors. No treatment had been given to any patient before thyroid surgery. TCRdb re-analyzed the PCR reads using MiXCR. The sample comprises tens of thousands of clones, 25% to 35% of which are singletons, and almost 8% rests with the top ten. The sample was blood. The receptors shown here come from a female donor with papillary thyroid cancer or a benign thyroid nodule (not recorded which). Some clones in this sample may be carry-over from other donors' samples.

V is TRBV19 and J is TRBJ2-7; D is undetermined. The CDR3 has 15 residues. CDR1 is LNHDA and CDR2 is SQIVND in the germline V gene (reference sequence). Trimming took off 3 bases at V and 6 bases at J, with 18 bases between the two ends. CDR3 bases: TGTGCCAGTAGTATTAGGGAAGCCCCCTTTGGCGAGCAGTACTTC. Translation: CASSIREAPFGEQYF. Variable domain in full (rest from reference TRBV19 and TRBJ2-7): DGGITQSPKYLFRKEGQNVTLSCEQNLNHDAMYWYRQDPGQGLRLIYYSQIVNDFQKGDIAEGYSVSREKKESFPLTVTSAQKNPTAFYLCASSIREAPFGEQYFGPGTRLTVT.

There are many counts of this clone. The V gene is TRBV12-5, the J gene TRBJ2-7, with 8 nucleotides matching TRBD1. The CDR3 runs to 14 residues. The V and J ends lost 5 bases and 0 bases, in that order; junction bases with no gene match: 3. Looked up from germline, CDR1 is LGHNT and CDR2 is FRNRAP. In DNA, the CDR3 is TGTGCTAGTGGTCCCGGACAGGGCTCCTACGAGCAGTACTTC. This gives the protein CASGPGQGSYEQYF.

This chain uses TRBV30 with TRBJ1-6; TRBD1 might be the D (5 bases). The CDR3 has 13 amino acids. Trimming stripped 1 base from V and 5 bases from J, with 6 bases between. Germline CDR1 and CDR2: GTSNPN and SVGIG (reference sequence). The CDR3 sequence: CAWSETDNSPLHF. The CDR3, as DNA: TGTGCCTGGAGTGAGACAGATAATTCACCCCTCCACTTT.

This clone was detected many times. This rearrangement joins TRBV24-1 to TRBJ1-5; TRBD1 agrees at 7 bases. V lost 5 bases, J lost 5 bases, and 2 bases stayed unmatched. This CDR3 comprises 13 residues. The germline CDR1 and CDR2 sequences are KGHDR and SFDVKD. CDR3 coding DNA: TGTGCCACCAGTGGACAGGGATATCAGCCCCAGCATTTT. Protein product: CATSGQGYQPQHF.

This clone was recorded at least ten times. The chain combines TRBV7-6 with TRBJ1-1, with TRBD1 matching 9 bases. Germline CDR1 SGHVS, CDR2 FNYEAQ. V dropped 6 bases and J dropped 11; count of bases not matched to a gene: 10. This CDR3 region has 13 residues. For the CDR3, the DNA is TGTGCCAGCAGTGAGGGACAGGGTAGGCGGGCTTTCTTT. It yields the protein CASSEGQGRRAFF.

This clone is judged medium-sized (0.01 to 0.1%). The CDR3 loop reads CASTLPGRDGYTF. CDR3 nucleotides: TGTGCCAGCACTCTCCCGGGGAGGGACGGCTACACCTTC. This rearrangement joins TRBV28 to TRBJ1-2; D perhaps matches TRBD1 (5 bases). The ends were cut back, 7 bases at V and 8 bases at J, with 17 bases in the middle. Per the germline V gene, CDR1 is MDHEN and CDR2 is SYDVKM. CDR3 length: 13 residues.

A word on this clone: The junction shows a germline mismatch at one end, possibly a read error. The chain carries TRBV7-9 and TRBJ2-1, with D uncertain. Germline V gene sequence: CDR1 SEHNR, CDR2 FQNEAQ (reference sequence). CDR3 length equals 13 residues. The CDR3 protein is CASRLYVDNEQFF. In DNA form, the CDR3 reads TGCGCCAGCAGGTTATATGTTGACAATGAGCAGTTCTTC.

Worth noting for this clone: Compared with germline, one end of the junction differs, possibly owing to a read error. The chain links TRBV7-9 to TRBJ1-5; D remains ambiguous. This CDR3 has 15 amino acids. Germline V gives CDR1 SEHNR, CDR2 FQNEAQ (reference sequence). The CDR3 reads CASSPSPAGPQPQDF. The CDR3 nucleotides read TGTGCCAGCAGCCCCAGTCCTGCAGGCCCTCAGCCCCAGGATTTT.

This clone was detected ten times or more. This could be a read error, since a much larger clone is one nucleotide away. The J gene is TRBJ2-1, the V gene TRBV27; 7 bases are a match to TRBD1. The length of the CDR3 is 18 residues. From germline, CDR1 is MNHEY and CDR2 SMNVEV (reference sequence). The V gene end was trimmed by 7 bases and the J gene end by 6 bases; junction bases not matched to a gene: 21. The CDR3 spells CASTLDRSQLAVLNEQFF. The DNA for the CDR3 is TGTGCCAGCACCCTGGACAGGTCTCAACTTGCGGTCCTCAATGAGCAGTTCTTC.

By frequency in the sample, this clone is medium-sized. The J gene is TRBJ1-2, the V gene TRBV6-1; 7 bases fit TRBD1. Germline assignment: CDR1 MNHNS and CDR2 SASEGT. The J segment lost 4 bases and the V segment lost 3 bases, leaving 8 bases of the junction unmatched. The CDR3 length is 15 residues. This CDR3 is CASSDRTGNFYGYTF. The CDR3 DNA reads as TGTGCCAGCAGTGATCGGACAGGAAATTTCTATGGCTACACCTTC.

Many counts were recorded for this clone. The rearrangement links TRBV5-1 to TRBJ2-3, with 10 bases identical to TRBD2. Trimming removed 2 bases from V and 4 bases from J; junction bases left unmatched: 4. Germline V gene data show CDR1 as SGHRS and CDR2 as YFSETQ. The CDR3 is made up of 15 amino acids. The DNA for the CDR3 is TGCGCCAGCAGCTTCAGCGGGGGGGACGCAGATACGCAGTATTTT. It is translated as CASSFSGGDADTQYF.

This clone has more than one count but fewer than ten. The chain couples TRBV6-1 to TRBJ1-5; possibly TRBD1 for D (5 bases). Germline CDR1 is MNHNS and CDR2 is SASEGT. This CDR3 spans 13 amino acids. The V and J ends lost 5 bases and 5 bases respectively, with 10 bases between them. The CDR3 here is CASSIEGDQPQHF. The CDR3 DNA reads TGTGCCAGCAGTATAGAAGGGGATCAGCCCCAGCATTTT.

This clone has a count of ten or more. The CDR3 DNA reads as TGCGCCAGCAGTGCCGGCTTTAACACTGAAGCTTTCTTT. This codes for CASSAGFNTEAFF. The chain has TRBV10-1 and TRBJ1-1, with no clear D. Germline loops: CDR1 WNHNN, CDR2 SYGVQD (reference sequence). Trimming pared 4 bases from V and 2 bases from J, leaving 8 bases between. The CDR3 is made up of 13 amino acids.

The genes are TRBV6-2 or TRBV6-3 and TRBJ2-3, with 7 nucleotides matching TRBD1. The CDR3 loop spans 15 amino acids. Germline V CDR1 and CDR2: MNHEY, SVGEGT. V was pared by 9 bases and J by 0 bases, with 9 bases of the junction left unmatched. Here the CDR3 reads CASSPGDSSTDTQYF. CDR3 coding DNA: TGTGCCAGTTCACCCGGGGACAGTAGCACAGATACGCAGTATTTT.

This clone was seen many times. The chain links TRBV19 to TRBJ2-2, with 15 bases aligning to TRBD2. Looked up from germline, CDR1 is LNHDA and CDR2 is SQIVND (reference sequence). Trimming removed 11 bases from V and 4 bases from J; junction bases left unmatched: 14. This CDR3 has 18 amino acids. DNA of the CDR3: TGTGCCGTAAGAGATCCGGGACTAGCGGGAGGTAGCACCGGGGAGCTGTTTTTT. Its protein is CAVRDPGLAGGSTGELFF.

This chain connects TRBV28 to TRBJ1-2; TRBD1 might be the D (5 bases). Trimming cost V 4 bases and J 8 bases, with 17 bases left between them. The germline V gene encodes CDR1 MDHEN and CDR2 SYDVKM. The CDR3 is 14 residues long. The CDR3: CASSSPRGGGGYTF. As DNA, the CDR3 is TGTGCCAGCAGTTCCCCCCGGGGGGGGGGGGGCTACACCTTC.

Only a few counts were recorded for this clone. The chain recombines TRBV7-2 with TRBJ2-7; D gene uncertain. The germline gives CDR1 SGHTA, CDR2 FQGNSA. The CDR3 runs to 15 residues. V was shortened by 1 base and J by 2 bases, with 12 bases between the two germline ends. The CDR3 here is CASSLGLSAAYEQYF. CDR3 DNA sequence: TGTGCCAGCAGCTTAGGGCTATCTGCCGCCTACGAGCAGTACTTC. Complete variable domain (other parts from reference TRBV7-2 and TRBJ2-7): GAGVSQSPSNKVTEKGKDVELRCDPISGHTALYWYRQSLGQGLEFLIYFQGNSAPDKSGLPSDRFSAERTGGSVSTLTIQRTQQEDSAVYLCASSLGLSAAYEQYFGPGTRLTVT.

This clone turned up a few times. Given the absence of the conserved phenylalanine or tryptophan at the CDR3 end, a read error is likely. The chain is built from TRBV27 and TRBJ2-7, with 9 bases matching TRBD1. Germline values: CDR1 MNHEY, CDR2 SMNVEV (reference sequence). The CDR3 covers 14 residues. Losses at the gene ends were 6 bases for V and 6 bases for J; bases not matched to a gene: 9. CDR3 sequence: CASSTGTGGLEQYS. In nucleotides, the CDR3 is TGTGCCAGCAGCACCGGTACAGGGGGCCTCGAGCAGTACTCC.

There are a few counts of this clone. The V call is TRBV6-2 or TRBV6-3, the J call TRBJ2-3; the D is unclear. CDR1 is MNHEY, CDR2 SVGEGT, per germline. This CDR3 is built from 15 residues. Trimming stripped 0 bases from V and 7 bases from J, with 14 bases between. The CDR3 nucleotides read TGTGCCAGCAGTTACTCATTCTGGATCGGACATACGCAGTATTTT. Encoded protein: CASSYSFWIGHTQYF.

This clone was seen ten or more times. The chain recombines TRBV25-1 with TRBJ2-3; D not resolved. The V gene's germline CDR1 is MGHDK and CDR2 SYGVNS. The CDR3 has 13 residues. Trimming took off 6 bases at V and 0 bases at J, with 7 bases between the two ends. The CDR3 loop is CASRASSTDTQYF. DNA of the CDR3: TGTGCCAGCAGGGCGTCTAGCACAGATACGCAGTATTTT.

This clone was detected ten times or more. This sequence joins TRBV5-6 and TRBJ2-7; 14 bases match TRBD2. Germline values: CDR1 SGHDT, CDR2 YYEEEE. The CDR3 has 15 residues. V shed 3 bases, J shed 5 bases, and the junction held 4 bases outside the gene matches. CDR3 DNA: TGTGCCAGCAGCTGGACTAGCGGGGGGCGGAACGAGCAGTACTTC. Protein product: CASSWTSGGRNEQYF.

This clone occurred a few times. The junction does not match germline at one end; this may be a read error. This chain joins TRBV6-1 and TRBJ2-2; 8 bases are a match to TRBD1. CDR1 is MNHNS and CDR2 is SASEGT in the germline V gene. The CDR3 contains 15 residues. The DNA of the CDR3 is TGTGCCAGCATTCCACAGGGGGGAGACACAGGGGAGCTGTTTTTT. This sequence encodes CASIPQGGDTGELFF.

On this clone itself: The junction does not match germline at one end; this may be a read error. CDR3 DNA sequence: TGTGCCATCCTTAGTCAACGCTATGTCTACACCTTC. Its translation: CAILSQRYVYTF. The chain couples TRBV28 to TRBJ1-2; no firm D call. This CDR3 spans 12 amino acids. CDR1 and CDR2 from the germline V gene are MDHEN and SYDVKM.

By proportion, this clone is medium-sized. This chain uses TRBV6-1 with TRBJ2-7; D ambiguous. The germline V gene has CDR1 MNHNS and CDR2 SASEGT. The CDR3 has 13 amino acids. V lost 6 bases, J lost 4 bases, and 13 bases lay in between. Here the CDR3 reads CASRGSPRYEQYF. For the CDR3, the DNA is TGTGCCAGCAGGGGGTCACCTAGGTACGAGCAGTACTTC.

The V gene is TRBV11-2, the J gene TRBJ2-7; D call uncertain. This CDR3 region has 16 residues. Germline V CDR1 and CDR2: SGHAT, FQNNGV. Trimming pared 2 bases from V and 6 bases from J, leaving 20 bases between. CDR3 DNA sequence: TGTGCCAGCAGCTTAATCGGACGAGCATCTCTGGGCGAGCAGTACTTC. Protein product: CASSLIGRASLGEQYF.